This T cell receptor beta chain was identified during a study of neurological immune-mediated disorders. Time point: longitudinal time-point 3. With 10-nucleotide random UMIs included, cDNA was synthesized by 5'RACE. TCRdb called the 5' RACE reads again in MiXCR, with one record for every CDR3 protein. In the table there are more than 100,000 distinct CDR3 sequences, more than 10% of which are singletons. In this sample, this clonotype turned up many times. From germline, CDR1 is SEHNR and CDR2 FQNEAQ (reference sequence). The CDR3 totals 16 residues. Trimming removed 5 bases from V and 0 bases from J, with 14 bases in between.

The chain uses TRBV7-9 and TRBJ2-1; D unclear. The specimen sequenced was PBMCs. This TCR came from a female donor with HTLV-1-associated myelopathy (HAM/TSP). The CDR3 region is CASSQIVRSSYNEQFF. The CDR3 nucleotides read TGTGCCAGCAGCCAGATCGTAAGGTCCTCCTACAATGAGCAGTTCTTC. Looking up the rest from reference TRBV7-9 and TRBJ2-1 gives the full variable domain: DTGVSQNPRHKITKRGQNVTFRCDPISEHNRLYWYRQTLGQGPEFLTYFQNEAQLEKSRLLSDRFSAERPKGSFSTLEIQRTEQGDSAMYLCASSQIVRSSYNEQFFGPGTRLTVL.